Shown below are 20 T cell receptor beta chains from a single sample sequenced in a study of cytomegalovirus exposure and HLA in healthy donors. The PCR employed 60 Vbeta primers together with 13 Jbeta primers. The assay was immunoSEQ multiplex PCR, and TCRdb's table has in-frame clones only and misses some. Found here are 100,000 to 150,000 clones, around two thirds of them singletons; the top ten hold roughly 8.2%. Input material: PBMCs. The receptors derive from a woman aged 40 to 50 in good health and CMV-seropositive.

The V gene is TRBV4-1, the J gene TRBJ1-4, with D perhaps matching TRBD1 (6 bases). Germline lookup yields CDR1 MGHRA and CDR2 YSYEKL. This CDR3 spans 15 amino acids. V dropped 4 bases and J dropped 5 bases, with 14 bases sitting between them. DNA of the CDR3: TGCGCCAGCAGCCTGAGGACAGATGGGAATGAAAAACTGTTTTTT. Translating it yields CASSLRTDGNEKLFF.

This clone was detected a few times. The chain has TRBV6-5 and TRBJ1-1, with TRBD1 matching over 10 bases. Germline CDR1 is MNHEY and CDR2 is SVGAGI. Germline trimming cut 4 bases from V and 7 bases from J; bases unmatched to any gene: 6. The CDR3 runs 14 residues. CDR3 amino acids: CASSSTGGSNEAFF. CDR3 DNA sequence: TGTGCCAGCAGTTCGACAGGGGGCTCGAATGAAGCTTTCTTT.

This clone was found a few times. The genes are TRBV29-1 and TRBJ2-1, with a weak D call TRBD2 (6 bases). V dropped 3 bases and J dropped 0 bases, with 12 bases sitting between them. The CDR3 extends over 15 amino acids. CDR1 and CDR2 (germline): SQVTM, ANQGSEA. Here the CDR3 reads CSVEAGGSSYNEQFF. CDR3 sequence (DNA): TGCAGCGTTGAGGCAGGAGGGAGCTCCTACAATGAGCAGTTCTTC.

There are a few counts of this clone. Different DNA sequences within this sample yield the same CDR3. This chain connects TRBV5-6 to TRBJ1-2; D is uncertain. The CDR3 spans 14 residues. The V end was cut by 0 bases, the J end by 3 bases, with 9 bases between. Germline CDR1 SGHDT, CDR2 YYEEEE. The CDR3 DNA is TGTGCCAGCAGCTTGGGGCGGAGAGACTATGGCTACACCTTC. This codes for CASSLGRRDYGYTF.

The J gene is TRBJ1-2, the V gene TRBV6-5; a possible D gene is TRBD1 (5 bases). V was pared by 7 bases and J by 6 bases, with 12 bases between. This CDR3 contains 12 residues. Per germline, CDR1 MNHEY and CDR2 SVGAGI. CDR3 region: CASTRRGDGYTF. The CDR3 nucleotides read TGTGCCAGCACCAGGCGGGGGGATGGCTACACCTTC.

The rearrangement links TRBV5-1 to TRBJ2-5; D may be TRBD2 (6 bases). This CDR3 has 13 amino acids. V shed 0 bases and J shed 5 bases, with 8 bases lying between them. Germline-derived CDR1 and CDR2 are SGHRS and YFSETQ. The CDR3 reads CASSLGAGETQYF. The DNA of the CDR3 is TGCGCCAGCAGCTTGGGGGCGGGGGAGACCCAGTACTTC.

The V and J genes are TRBV18 and TRBJ1-4, with no clear D. The CDR3 extends over 13 amino acids. The germline V and J ends were trimmed by 6 bases and 0 bases, with 5 bases remaining between them. From germline, CDR1 is KGHSH and CDR2 LQKENI. The CDR3 region is CASSPATNEKLFF. The DNA for the CDR3 is TGTGCCAGCTCCCCCGCAACTAATGAAAAACTGTTTTTT.

V gene TRBV13 combines with J gene TRBJ1-4; TRBD1 is a possible D gene (6 bases). The CDR3 is 17 residues long. Deletions cut 0 bases from V and 4 bases from J, with 15 bases between. Germline assignment: CDR1 PRHDT and CDR2 FYEKMQ (reference sequence). CDR3 amino acids: CASSLGTNRDLNEKLFF. Here the CDR3 DNA reads TGTGCCAGCAGCTTAGGGACGAACAGGGACCTTAATGAAAAACTGTTTTTT.

The chain joins TRBV6-6 to TRBJ2-4; D may be TRBD1 (5 bases). Trimming stripped 8 bases from V and 0 bases from J, with 11 bases between. Germline CDR1 and CDR2: MNHNY and SVGAGI (reference sequence). CDR3 length: 14 residues. The CDR3 loop is CASLQATAKNIQYF. CDR3 nucleotide sequence: TGTGCCAGCTTACAGGCCACAGCCAAAAACATTCAGTACTTC.

The V gene is TRBV6-1, the J gene TRBJ1-1; TRBD1 might be the D (5 bases). The germline V gene has CDR1 MNHNS and CDR2 SASEGT. The CDR3 loop spans 15 amino acids. The ends were cut back, 4 bases at V and 7 bases at J, with 19 bases in the middle. The CDR3 loop reads CASSASLGRQFEAFF. In nucleotides, the CDR3 is TGTGCCAGCAGTGCCAGCCTCGGACGACAGTTTGAAGCTTTCTTT.

V usage is TRBV7-2 and J usage is TRBJ2-3; D ambiguous. The V and J ends lost 0 bases and 5 bases respectively, with 9 bases between them. The CDR3 consists of 14 residues. Germline CDR1 and CDR2: SGHTA and FQGNSA. The CDR3 is CASSLAESRDTQYF. The CDR3 DNA reads TGTGCCAGCAGCTTAGCGGAGTCTCGAGATACGCAGTATTTT.

There are a few counts of this clone. The J gene is TRBJ2-3, the V gene TRBV4-2; possible D gene TRBD1, 5 bases. The CDR3 covers 17 residues. V lost 1 base and J lost 3, with 17 bases in between. CDR1 and CDR2 (germline): LGHNA, YNFKEQ. The CDR3 sequence: CASSQVSETERTDTQYF. CDR3 nucleotides: TGTGCCAGCAGCCAAGTGTCGGAGACAGAGAGAACAGATACGCAGTATTTT.

The chain is built from TRBV7-2 and TRBJ2-2; TRBD1 matches 8 bases. Germline-derived CDR1 and CDR2 are SGHTA and FQGNSA. The CDR3 length is 16 residues. The V and J ends lost 5 bases and 7 bases, in that order; junction bases with no gene match: 12. The CDR3 loop is CASSPYRTGPSGELFF. In DNA, the CDR3 is TGTGCCAGCAGCCCCTACCGGACAGGGCCAAGCGGGGAGCTGTTTTTT.

The gene calls are TRBV6-1 and TRBJ1-2; TRBD1 agrees at 7 bases. With 3 bases clipped from V and 8 bases from J, the junction kept 6 bases outside the gene matches. CDR1 and CDR2 from the germline V gene are MNHNS and SASEGT. The CDR3 contains 13 residues. Written as DNA, the CDR3 is TGTGCCAGCAGTGACCCACAGGGGCGAGGCTACACCTTC. This codes for CASSDPQGRGYTF.

About this clone itself: An end of the junction differs from the germline gene, which may be a read error. The chain has TRBV11-2 and TRBJ2-1; 8 bases fit TRBD1. The germline V gene has CDR1 SGHAT and CDR2 FQNNGV. This CDR3 comprises 12 residues. CDR3 loop: CASSLEDRVEFF. In nucleotides, the CDR3 is TGTGCCAGCAGCCTAGAGGACAGGGTGGAGTTCTTC.

This clone was picked up a small number of times. The chain has TRBV4-3 and TRBJ2-6, with no clear D. Germline CDR1 is LGHNA and CDR2 is YSLEER. The V end was cut by 0 bases, the J end by 6 bases, with 12 bases between. The CDR3 length is 16 residues. The CDR3 DNA sequence: TGCGCCAGCAGCCAAGAGGGCTTTGACGCGGCCAACGTCCTGACTTTC. Translating it yields CASSQEGFDAANVLTF.

The chain is built from TRBV7-2 and TRBJ2-1, with 9 bases aligning to TRBD1. Germline V gives CDR1 SGHTA, CDR2 FQGNSA. The junction had 10 bases not matched to a gene; V was cut back by 6 bases and J by 4 bases. The length of the CDR3 is 16 residues. CDR3: CASSLTGGGGYNEQFF. The CDR3 DNA follows: TGTGCCAGCAGTCTTACAGGGGGCGGAGGTTACAATGAGCAGTTCTTC. Complete variable domain (other parts from reference TRBV7-2 and TRBJ2-1): GAGVSQSPSNKVTEKGKDVELRCDPISGHTALYWYRQSLGQGLEFLIYFQGNSAPDKSGLPSDRFSAERTGGSVSTLTIQRTQQEDSAVYLCASSLTGGGGYNEQFFGPGTRLTVL.

This clone was recorded once. The rearrangement joins TRBV19 to TRBJ1-2; 7 nucleotides agree with TRBD1. Germline V gene sequence: CDR1 LNHDA, CDR2 SQIVND (reference sequence). The CDR3 covers 13 residues. V gave up 3 bases and J gave up 8 bases; unmatched junction bases: 6. Here the CDR3 reads CASSIGTDPGYTF. The CDR3 DNA follows: TGTGCCAGTAGTATCGGGACAGATCCAGGCTACACCTTC. The complete variable domain, with remaining parts taken from reference TRBV19 and TRBJ1-2, reads DGGITQSPKYLFRKEGQNVTLSCEQNLNHDAMYWYRQDPGQGLRLIYYSQIVNDFQKGDIAEGYSVSREKKESFPLTVTSAQKNPTAFYLCASSIGTDPGYTFGSGTRLTVV.

J is TRBJ2-5 and V is TRBV12-5, with 15 bases fitting TRBD2. Germline assignment: CDR1 LGHNT and CDR2 FRNRAP. The CDR3 extends over 18 amino acids. V lost 6 bases to trimming and J lost 1 base; unmatched junction nucleotides: 9. CDR3 nucleotides: TGTGCTAGTGGGATCGGGACTAGCGGGGGGAGGGCCCAAGAGACCCAGTACTTC. Residues: CASGIGTSGGRAQETQYF.

The rearrangement joins TRBV6-1 to TRBJ1-2; D call uncertain. The germline V and J ends were trimmed by 0 bases and 4 bases, with 9 bases remaining between them. This CDR3 contains 14 residues. Per the germline V gene, CDR1 is MNHNS and CDR2 is SASEGT. CDR3 coding DNA: TGTGCCAGCAGTGAAGCGGTACAGTTCTATGGCTACACCTTC. Translated: CASSEAVQFYGYTF.